Sequencing of this T cell receptor (beta chain) was carried out in a study of CD8+ T cells in alopecia areata (dated by TCRdb to the late 2010s). Study-level background: The treated patients took part in an open-label pilot trial in which moderate-to-severe alopecia areata was treated with oral tofacitinib at 5 to 10 mg twice daily. In humans, TCRbeta sequencing was performed on scalp tissue and on sorted CD4+ and CD8+ peripheral blood T cells from healthy controls and from patients with patchy or totalis/universalis alopecia areata. Disease severity in treated patients was measured with the SALT score, which quantifies the percentage of affected scalp surface area. RNA came from the PAXgene miRNA kit for fixed scalp, the miRNeasy kit for PBMCs, and the RNeasy kit for mouse skin. The study used high-throughput TCRbeta sequencing to examine T cell clonal expansion in alopecia areata, in both the C3H/HeJ mouse model and human patients. Patients stayed on tofacitinib for 6 to 18 months and then had 6 months of follow-up off drug so that delayed response and recurrence could be assessed. immunoSEQ multiplex PCR using 35 Vbeta forward primers and 13 Jbeta reverse primers was used to amplify TCRbeta CDR3 regions. Biopsies were taken from tofacitinib-treated patients at baseline and at 4 and 24 weeks of treatment, and a later scalp biopsy was taken in several of the tofacitinib-treated patients. Scalp clonality was compared among normal scalp (n=4), patchy alopecia areata scalp (n=8), and alopecia totalis/universalis scalp (n=8). The paper's findings and limits, for the study overall: Higher clonality and more expanded CD8+ clones were observed in lesional scalp than in normal scalp, particularly in alopecia totalis/universalis, a finding suggestive of antigenic drive. Resident alphabeta T cells in normal human skin are also sequenced, complicating scalp TCR repertoire analysis, unlike mouse skin dominated by gammadelta T cells. Tofacitinib significantly decreased scalp clonality and the number of expanded CD8+ clones among the top 100 scalp clones. During tofacitinib treatment, many expanded lesional clones stuck around in both scalp and blood, and this persistence may partly explain why relapse happens after treatment is stopped. Compared with mice, TCR sequences shared between patients were less clear, possibly partly because of HLA diversity across the patient population. The treated cohort was small, with a single nonresponder, so links between baseline CD8+ expansion and response need larger studies.

About this clone itself: The antigen it recognizes is unknown. Per-base qualities were not stored, and no clone one base away is much larger.

Receptor libraries were prepared by the immunoSEQ multiplex PCR assay. RNA was extracted from all samples and reverse transcribed into cDNA as template for TCR sequencing. SuperScript III was used for first-strand cDNA synthesis, primed with a 2:1 mix of oligo-dT and random hexamers. Amplification bias was assessed with a synthetic immune receptor repertoire, and residual bias was removed computationally. Concerning the study's data processing: Raw reads were preprocessed for error removal, and CDR3 was defined according to IMGT conventions as running from the conserved cysteine to phenylalanine. Clonality was computed by normalizing Shannon entropy by log2 of the number of productive unique TCRs and subtracting the result from 1. Whether scalp clones were CD4 or CD8 was inferred by matching scalp TCRbeta sequences against CD4 and CD8 repertoires sorted from blood. TCRdb stores this immuneACCESS table with in-frame sequences only. Part of the clones is absent; in the studies checked, under half of the shortfall reflects unresolved V genes, and no reason is known for the rest. That table is the source of V, J and clone size, and D and trimming were worked out from the DNA. The sample table records about 130,000 clones; around 50% of these occur just once. The ten largest account for about a sixth of the sample.

The sample's time point, from its label and the paper: four to five weeks on oral tofacitinib. The treatment or condition label here, explained by the study, means: oral pan-JAK inhibitor, 5-10 mg twice daily. Peripheral blood and lesional scalp punch biopsies were obtained from patients with alopecia areata. PBMCs were isolated by density centrifugation and stained for CD3, CD4 and CD8, and CD4+ and CD8+ T cells were sorted on a FACSAria. The CDR3 holds 15 amino acids from the cysteine to the phenylalanine. Only CDR3 DNA is held: 45 bases, read in frame from base 1. Cut back by 1 base and 3 bases, the V and J ends lie 12 bases apart. CDR1 and CDR2 (LNHDA, SQIVND) derive from the germline V gene (reference sequence).

The starting material was CD8+ T cells sorted from blood, obtained at week 4, from a patient treated with tofacitinib. In this chain, TRBV19 is recombined with TRBJ1-2, with an unclear D gene assignment. This sequence was found in a human donor with alopecia areata. The CDR3: CASSIGVAGDYGYTF. The nucleotide sequence reads TGTGCCAGTAGTATAGGGGTAGCGGGAGACTATGGCTACACCTTC.